This TCR beta chain originates from a study of T cell clonotyping in hematopoietic cell transplantation (dated by TCRdb to the early 2020s). Notes on the research overall: A total of under 150 blood samples were gathered in the study from roughly 37 consecutive transplant recipients along with their related donors. Patient recruitment ran from September 2015 to early 2017, and follow-up continued until late 2020 or death. General findings and caveats noted by the study authors: Recipient repertoires showed only a small fraction of overlap with donor repertoires, and over 97% appeared de novo at the given depth. After transplant, TCR diversity in recipients dropped, and pathologically expanded clonotypes increased progressively from day 30 to day 180. The sample size was limited, and CD4 and CD8 repertoire contributions could not be separated because cells were not sorted. Donor and pretransplant recipient Inverse Simpson Index values predicted broader posttransplant TCR repertoire diversity.

The CDR3 holds 14 amino acids from the cysteine to the phenylalanine. Kept here is only the CDR3 DNA, which spans 42 bases and is read in frame from base 1. CDR1 and CDR2 (SGHVS, FNYEAQ) derive from the germline V gene. V and J are trimmed by 4 bases and 9 bases, and the gene matches miss 7 bases of the junction. The time point label, as the study defines it: 180 days after allo-HCT. Blood from recipients was drawn roughly 28 days before transplant, then again at days 30, 100 and 180 after transplant. Nuclei Lysis Solution was used to extract genomic DNA from fresh or cryopreserved unfractionated peripheral blood mononuclear cells. The immunoSEQ assay, a bias-controlled multiplex PCR with V- and J-specific primers, was used to amplify TCR beta CDR3 regions from genomic DNA. In a second PCR step, the CDR3 amplicons were tagged with a proprietary barcode plus Illumina adapter sequences. CDR3 libraries were sequenced on an Illumina MiSeq instrument. In the authors' own workflow: Export and quality control were performed with immunoSEQ Analyzer 3.0, and downstream analyses were performed with R Bioconductor and Immunarch. Only productive rearrangements within the normalized downsampled data set were used in the calculation of repertoire metrics. Clonotypes larger than 5 templates in the normalized cohort were defined as pathologically expanded. Repertoire diversity was measured with the Inverse Simpson Index. The non-normalized data set was used for CMV-specificity analyses so that all clonotypes could be captured. In TCRdb, the immuneACCESS table is reduced to in-frame sequences with V and J assigned. These tables do not hold every clone; where another copy was compared, an unresolved V gene accounts for under half, and the others remain unexplained. V and J calls and clone size come straight from that table; D and trimming were deduced from the DNA. In this sample the table shows roughly 12,000 clones, around three quarters of which occur a single time. Roughly 14% of the sample is taken by the ten largest.

Turning to this clone: Its target antigen remains unknown. No base qualities exist here, and no much larger clone lies one base off it.

The origin of this receptor is a male patient between 55 and 70 years old who had an allogeneic stem cell transplant from an unrelated donor, so the T cells may come from the graft donor. Some clones in this sample may be carry-over from other donors' samples. Recombination joined TRBV7-6 with TRBJ1-5; TRBD1 agrees with 9 junctional bases. This specimen consisted of peripheral blood mononuclear cells, obtained 180 days after allogeneic stem cell transplant. The CDR3 is CASSSDRGSRPQHF. The DNA is TGTGCCAGCAGCTCGGACAGGGGATCGAGGCCCCAGCATTTT.